This T cell receptor beta chain was sequenced for a study of beta chain features in type 1 diabetes. CDR1 and CDR2 (germline): GTSNPN, SVGIG (reference sequence). V gave up 8 bases and J gave up 1 base, with 8 bases separating them. This CDR3 contains 11 residues. Only a few counts were recorded for this clone. Reverse transcribing all isolated RNA meant expressed TCRB transcripts were sequenced. Generated by immunoSEQ multiplex PCR, the TCRdb table keeps only in-frame clones and is missing some. The repertoire holds hundreds of thousands of clones, 68% seen once, with about 0.051% in the top ten. The chain combines TRBV30 with TRBJ1-2, with D unresolved. Sequencing used naive CD4+ T cells from blood. The origin of this receptor is a man in his thirties or forties in good health. The DNA of the CDR3 is TGTGCCGGTGGATATAACTATGGCTACACCTTC. Translating it yields CAGGYNYGYTF.